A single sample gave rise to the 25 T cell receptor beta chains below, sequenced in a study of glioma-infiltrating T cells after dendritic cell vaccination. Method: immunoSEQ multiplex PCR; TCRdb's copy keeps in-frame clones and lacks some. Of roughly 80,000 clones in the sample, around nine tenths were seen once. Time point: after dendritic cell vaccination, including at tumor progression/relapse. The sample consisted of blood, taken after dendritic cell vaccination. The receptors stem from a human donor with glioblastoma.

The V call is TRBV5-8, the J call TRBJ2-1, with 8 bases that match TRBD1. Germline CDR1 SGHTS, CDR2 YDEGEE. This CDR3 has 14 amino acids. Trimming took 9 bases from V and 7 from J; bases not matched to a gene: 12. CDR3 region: CANPGGRELNEQFF. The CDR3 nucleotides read TGTGCCAACCCAGGGGGCAGGGAGTTGAATGAGCAGTTCTTC.

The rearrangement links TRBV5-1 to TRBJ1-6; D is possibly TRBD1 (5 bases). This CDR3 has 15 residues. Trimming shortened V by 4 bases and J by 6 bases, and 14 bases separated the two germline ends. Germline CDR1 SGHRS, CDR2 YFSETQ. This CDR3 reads CASSVGAGGNSPLHF. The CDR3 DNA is TGCGCCAGCAGCGTTGGGGCGGGAGGTAATTCACCCCTCCACTTT.

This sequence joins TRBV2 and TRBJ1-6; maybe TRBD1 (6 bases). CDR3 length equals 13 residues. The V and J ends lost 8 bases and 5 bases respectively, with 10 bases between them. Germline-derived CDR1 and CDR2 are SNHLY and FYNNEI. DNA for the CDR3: TGTGCCAGCCGGACAGAGAATAATTCACCCCTCCACTTT. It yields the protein CASRTENNSPLHF.

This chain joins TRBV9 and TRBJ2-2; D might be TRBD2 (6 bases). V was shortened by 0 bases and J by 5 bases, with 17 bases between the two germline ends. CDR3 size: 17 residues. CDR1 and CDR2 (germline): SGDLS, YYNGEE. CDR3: CASSVALGLAGTGELFF. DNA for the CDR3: TGTGCCAGCAGCGTAGCTTTAGGGCTGGCGGGGACCGGGGAGCTGTTTTTT.

The CDR3, as DNA: TGTGCCAGCAGCGGACAGGGGGCTAGAGTTGAAAAACTGTTTTTT. Translation: CASSGQGARVEKLFF. The chain combines TRBV2 with TRBJ1-4, with 11 bases aligning to TRBD1. J was trimmed by 7 bases and V by 6 bases; bases with no gene match: 7. The CDR3 contains 15 residues. CDR1 and CDR2 from the germline V gene are SNHLY and FYNNEI.

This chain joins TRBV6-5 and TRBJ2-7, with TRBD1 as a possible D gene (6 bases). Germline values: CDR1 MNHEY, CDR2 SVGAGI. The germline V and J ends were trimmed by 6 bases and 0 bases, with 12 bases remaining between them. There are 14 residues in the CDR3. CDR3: CASRLPGHSYEQYF. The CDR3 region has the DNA TGTGCCAGCAGGCTCCCGGGACACTCCTACGAGCAGTACTTC.

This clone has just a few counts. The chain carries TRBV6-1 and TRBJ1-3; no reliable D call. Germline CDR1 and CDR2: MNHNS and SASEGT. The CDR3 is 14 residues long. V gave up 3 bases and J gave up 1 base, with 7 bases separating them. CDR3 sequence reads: CASSDRVSGNTIYF. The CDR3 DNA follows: TGTGCCAGCAGTGACCGGGTTTCTGGAAACACCATATATTTT.

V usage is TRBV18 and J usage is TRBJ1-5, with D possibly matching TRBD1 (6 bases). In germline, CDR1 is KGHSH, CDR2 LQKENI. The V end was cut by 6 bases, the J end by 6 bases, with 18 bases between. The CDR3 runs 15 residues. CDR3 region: CASSPDSGLLQPQHF. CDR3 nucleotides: TGTGCCAGCTCCCCGGACAGTGGATTACTTCAGCCCCAGCATTTT.

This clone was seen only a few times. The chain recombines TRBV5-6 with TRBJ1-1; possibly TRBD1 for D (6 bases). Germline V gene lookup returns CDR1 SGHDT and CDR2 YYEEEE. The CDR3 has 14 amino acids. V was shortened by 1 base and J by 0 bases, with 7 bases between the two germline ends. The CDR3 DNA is TGTGCCAGCAGCTTGACAGGGTTGAACACTGAAGCTTTCTTT. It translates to CASSLTGLNTEAFF. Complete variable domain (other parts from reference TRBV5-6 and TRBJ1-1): DAGVTQSPTHLIKTRGQQVTLRCSPKSGHDTVSWYQQALGQGPQFIFQYYEEEERQRGNFPDRFSGHQFPNYSSELNVNALLLGDSALYLCASSLTGLNTEAFFGQGTRLTVV.

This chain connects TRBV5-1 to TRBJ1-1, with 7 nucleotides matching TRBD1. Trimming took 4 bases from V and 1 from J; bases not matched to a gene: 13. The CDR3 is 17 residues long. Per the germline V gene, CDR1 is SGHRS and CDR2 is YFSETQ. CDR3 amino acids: CASSPETGRTRNTEAFF. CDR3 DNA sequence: TGCGCCAGCAGCCCAGAGACAGGGCGCACGAGGAACACTGAAGCTTTCTTT.

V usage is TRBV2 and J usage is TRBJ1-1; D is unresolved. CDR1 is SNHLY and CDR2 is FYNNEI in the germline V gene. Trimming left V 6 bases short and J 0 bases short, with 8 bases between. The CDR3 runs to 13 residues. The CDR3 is CASSGGMNTEAFF. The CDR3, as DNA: TGTGCCAGCAGCGGAGGAATGAACACTGAAGCTTTCTTT.

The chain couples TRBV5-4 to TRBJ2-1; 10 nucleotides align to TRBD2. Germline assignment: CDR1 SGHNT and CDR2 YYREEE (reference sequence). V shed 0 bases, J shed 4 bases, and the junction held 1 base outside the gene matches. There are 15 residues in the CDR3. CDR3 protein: CASSLASGRYNEQFF. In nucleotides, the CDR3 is TGTGCCAGCAGCTTGGCTAGCGGGAGATACAATGAGCAGTTCTTC.

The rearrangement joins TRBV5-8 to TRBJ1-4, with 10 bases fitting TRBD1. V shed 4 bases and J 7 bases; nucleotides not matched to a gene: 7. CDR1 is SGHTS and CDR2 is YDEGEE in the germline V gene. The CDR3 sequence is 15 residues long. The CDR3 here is CASSLGTGDIEKLFF. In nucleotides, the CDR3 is TGTGCCAGCAGCCTGGGGACAGGGGATATTGAAAAACTGTTTTTT.

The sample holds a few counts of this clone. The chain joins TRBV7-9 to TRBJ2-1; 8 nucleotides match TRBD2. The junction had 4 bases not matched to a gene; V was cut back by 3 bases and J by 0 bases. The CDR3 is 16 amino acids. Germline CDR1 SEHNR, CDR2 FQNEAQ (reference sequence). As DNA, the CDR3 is TGTGCCAGCAGCTTTCGCGGGGGGAACTCCTACAATGAGCAGTTCTTC. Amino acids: CASSFRGGNSYNEQFF.

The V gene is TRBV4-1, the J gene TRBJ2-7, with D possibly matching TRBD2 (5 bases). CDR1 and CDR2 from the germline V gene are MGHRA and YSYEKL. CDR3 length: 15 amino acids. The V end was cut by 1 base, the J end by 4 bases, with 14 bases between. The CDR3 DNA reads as TGCGCCAGCAGCCAAGGCCGGGCGGGTGGTTACGAGCAGTACTTC. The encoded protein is CASSQGRAGGYEQYF.

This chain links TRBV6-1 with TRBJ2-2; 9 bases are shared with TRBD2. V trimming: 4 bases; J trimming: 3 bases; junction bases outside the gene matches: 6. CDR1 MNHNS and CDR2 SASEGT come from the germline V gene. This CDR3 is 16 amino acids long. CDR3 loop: CASSGFGTSHTGELFF. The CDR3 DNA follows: TGTGCCAGCAGTGGATTCGGGACTAGCCACACCGGGGAGCTGTTTTTT.

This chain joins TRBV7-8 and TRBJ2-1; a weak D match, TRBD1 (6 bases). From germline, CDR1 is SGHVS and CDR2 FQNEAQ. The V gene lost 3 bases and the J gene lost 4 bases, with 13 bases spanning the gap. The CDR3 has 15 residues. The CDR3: CASSFTDSLYNEQFF. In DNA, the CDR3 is TGTGCCAGCAGCTTCACGGACAGCCTGTACAATGAGCAGTTCTTC. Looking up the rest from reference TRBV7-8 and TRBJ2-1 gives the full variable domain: GAGVSQSPRYKVAKRGQDVALRCDPISGHVSLFWYQQALGQGPEFLTYFQNEAQLDKSGLPSDRFFAERPEGSVSTLKIQRTQQEDSAVYLCASSFTDSLYNEQFFGPGTRLTVL.

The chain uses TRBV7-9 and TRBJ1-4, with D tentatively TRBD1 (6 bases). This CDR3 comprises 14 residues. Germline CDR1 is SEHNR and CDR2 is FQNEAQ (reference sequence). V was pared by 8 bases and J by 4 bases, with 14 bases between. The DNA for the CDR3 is TGTGCCAGCTGGACAGTCAGTAGTAATGAAAAACTGTTTTTT. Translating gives CASWTVSSNEKLFF.

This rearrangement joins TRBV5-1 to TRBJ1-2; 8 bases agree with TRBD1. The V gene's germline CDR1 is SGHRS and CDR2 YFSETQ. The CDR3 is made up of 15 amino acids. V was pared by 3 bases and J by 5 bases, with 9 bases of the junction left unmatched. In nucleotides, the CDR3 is TGCGCCAGCAGCTCGGGACAGGTGGCGGAATATGGCTACACCTTC. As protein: CASSSGQVAEYGYTF. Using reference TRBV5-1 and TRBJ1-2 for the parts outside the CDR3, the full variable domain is KAGVTQTPRYLIKTRGQQVTLSCSPISGHRSVSWYQQTPGQGLQFLFEYFSETQRNKGNFPGRFSGRQFSNSRSEMNVSTLELGDSALYLCASSSGQVAEYGYTFGSGTRLTVV.

In DNA, the CDR3 is TGTGCCTGGAGTTTTGGCGGGAGGGCCTACGAGCAGTACTTC. Its protein product is CAWSFGGRAYEQYF. This sequence joins TRBV30 and TRBJ2-7; TRBD2 matches 9 bases. This CDR3 has 14 amino acids. Germline V gene lookup returns CDR1 GTSNPN and CDR2 SVGIG (reference sequence). V gave up 2 bases and J gave up 2 bases; unmatched junction bases: 4.

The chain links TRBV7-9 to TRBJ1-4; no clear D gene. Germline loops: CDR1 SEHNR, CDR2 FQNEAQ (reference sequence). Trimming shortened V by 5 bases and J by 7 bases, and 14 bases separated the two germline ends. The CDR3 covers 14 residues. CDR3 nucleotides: TGTGCCAGCAGCCTAGAGGCAGGCATTGAAAAACTGTTTTTT. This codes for CASSLEAGIEKLFF.

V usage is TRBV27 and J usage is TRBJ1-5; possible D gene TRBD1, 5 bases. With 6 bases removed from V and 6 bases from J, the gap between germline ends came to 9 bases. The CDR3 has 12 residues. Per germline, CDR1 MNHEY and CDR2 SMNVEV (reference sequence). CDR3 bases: TGTGCCAGCAGGGCCGGGGGTCAGCCCCAGCATTTT. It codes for CASRAGGQPQHF.

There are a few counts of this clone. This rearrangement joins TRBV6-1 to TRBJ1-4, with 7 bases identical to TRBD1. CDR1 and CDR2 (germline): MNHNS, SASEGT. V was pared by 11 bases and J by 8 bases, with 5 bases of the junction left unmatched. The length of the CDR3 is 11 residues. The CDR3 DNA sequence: TGTGCCGTCAGGGGGAGAGAAAAACTGTTTTTT. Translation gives CAVRGREKLFF.

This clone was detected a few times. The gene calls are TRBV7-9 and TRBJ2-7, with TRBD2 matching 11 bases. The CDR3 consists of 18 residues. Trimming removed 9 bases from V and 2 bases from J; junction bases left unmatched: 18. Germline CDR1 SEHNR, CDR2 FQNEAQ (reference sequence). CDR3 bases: TGTGCCAGTGTAATTGGGACTAGCGGCCCTGCTGCAACCTACGAGCAGTACTTC. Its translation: CASVIGTSGPAATYEQYF.

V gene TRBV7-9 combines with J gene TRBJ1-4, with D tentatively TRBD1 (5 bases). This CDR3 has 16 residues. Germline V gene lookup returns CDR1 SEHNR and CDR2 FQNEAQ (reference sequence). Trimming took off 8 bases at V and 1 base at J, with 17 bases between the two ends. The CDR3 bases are TGTGCCAGCCGACGCCAGGGTCCGCTAACTAATGAAAAACTGTTTTTT. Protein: CASRRQGPLTNEKLFF. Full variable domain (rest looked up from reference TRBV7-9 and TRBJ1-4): DTGVSQNPRHKITKRGQNVTFRCDPISEHNRLYWYRQTLGQGPEFLTYFQNEAQLEKSRLLSDRFSAERPKGSFSTLEIQRTEQGDSAMYLCASRRQGPLTNEKLFFGSGTQLSVL.